This entry features one T cell receptor (beta chain) sequence. Profiling relied on immunoSEQ multiplex PCR, and the TCRdb table lists in-frame clones only, not all of them. The sample lists roughly 150,000 clones; approximately 83% were seen once. The data were taken from a study of blood T cell repertoires in COVID-19. This CDR3 is built from 11 residues. Germline assignment: CDR1 MDHEN and CDR2 SYDVKM. Between the trimmed V and J ends, which lost 8 bases and 6 bases, there was a span of 11 bases. This sequence originates from a man between 65 and 79 years old who had been exposed to COVID-19. V is TRBV28 and J is TRBJ2-7; perhaps TRBD2 as D (5 bases). Sequenced: PBMCs or T cells enriched from blood (not recorded which). Here the CDR3 reads CASQTRGEQYF. The DNA for the CDR3 is TGTGCCAGCCAAACTAGAGGCGAGCAGTACTTC.